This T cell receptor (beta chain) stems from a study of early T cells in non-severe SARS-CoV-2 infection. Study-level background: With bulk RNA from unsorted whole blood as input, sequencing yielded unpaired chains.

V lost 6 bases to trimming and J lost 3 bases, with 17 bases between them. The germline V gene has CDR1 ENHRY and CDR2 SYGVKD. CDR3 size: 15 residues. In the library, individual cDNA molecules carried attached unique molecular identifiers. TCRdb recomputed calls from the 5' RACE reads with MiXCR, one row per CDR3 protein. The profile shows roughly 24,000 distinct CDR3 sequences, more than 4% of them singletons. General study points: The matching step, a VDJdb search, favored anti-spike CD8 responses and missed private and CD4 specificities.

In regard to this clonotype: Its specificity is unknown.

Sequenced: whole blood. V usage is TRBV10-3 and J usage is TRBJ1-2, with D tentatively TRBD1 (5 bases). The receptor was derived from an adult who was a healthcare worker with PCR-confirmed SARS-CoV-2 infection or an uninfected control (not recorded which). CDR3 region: CAISQGVIQHYGYTF. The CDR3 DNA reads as TGTGCCATCAGCCAGGGTGTGATACAGCACTATGGCTACACCTTC.